Listed below are T cell receptor beta chains from one sample, sequenced in a study of radiation and T cells in renal cell carcinoma. Here immunoSEQ multiplex PCR was the method, and the copy in TCRdb shows in-frame clones only, minus some. The sample gives roughly 130,000 clones, around four fifths of which show up once; around 1.8% is in the top ten. The material sequenced was blood, taken from a patient whose treatment included radiotherapy and nephrectomy. These TCRs come from a woman aged 55-69 years with renal cell carcinoma. The CDR3 runs from the conserved cysteine through the conserved F or W. A D gene is named only where the DNA matches it firmly. Not all rows give a size; the values are once, few, many and, for expanded clones, a class.

clone_size,d_call,v_call,j_call,cdr3_nt,cdr3_aa
-,TRBD1,TRBV18,TRBJ1-2,TGTGCCAGCTCACAATCGCCGGGACAGGGTGGTTACACCTTC,CASSQSPGQGGYTF
once,-,TRBV6-6,TRBJ2-7,TGTGCCAGCAATCCCGGTCGCCCACCCTACGAGCAGTACTTC,CASNPGRPPYEQYF
-,-,TRBV6-4,TRBJ2-2,TGTGCCAGCACGGGGGGCGACACCGGGGAGCTGTTTTTT,CASTGGDTGELFF
few,-,TRBV4-2,TRBJ2-5,TGTGCCAGCAGCCAACAAGGGAGGACACAGAAAGAGACCCAGTACTTC,CASSQQGRTQKETQYF
-,-,TRBV6-1,TRBJ1-2,TGTGCCAGCAGTGAAGCGCTTCCGGGAGGGGTCTCTGGAGGCTACACCTTC,CASSEALPGGVSGGYTF
-,TRBD1,TRBV27,TRBJ2-3,TGTGCCAGTGGGACAGGGGGTGGGAATACGCAGTATTTT,CASGTGGGNTQYF
-,-,TRBV7-2,TRBJ2-6,TGTGCCAGCAGCTTAGGATTTTTGGGAAGGGCCGGGGCCAACGTCCTGACTTTC,CASSLGFLGRAGANVLTF
-,-,TRBV5-1,TRBJ1-1,TGCGCCAGCAATTTGGGGGGGCATTCTGGCACTGAAGCTTTCTTT,CASNLGGHSGTEAFF
once,-,TRBV18,TRBJ1-3,TGTGCCAGCTCACCCGTCCCGGGACTGGATACAAGCTCTGGAAACACCATATATTTT,CASSPVPGLDTSSGNTIYF
-,-,TRBV28,TRBJ2-5,TGTGCCAGCAGGAGTGGTAGGGGGGCGGGCCAAGAGACCCAGTACTTC,CASRSGRGAGQETQYF
-,-,TRBV6-6,TRBJ1-1,TGTGCCAGCACTCCACAAGGAAACACTGAAGCTTTCTTT,CASTPQGNTEAFF
-,-,TRBV28,TRBJ2-7,TGTGCCAGCAGTTTATGGGGGCCGGACTACGAGCAGTACTTC,CASSLWGPDYEQYF
-,TRBD1,TRBV28,TRBJ1-2,TGTGCCAGCAGTTTAACAGGGGATTATGGCTACACCTTC,CASSLTGDYGYTF
-,TRBD1,TRBV19,TRBJ2-2,TGTGCCAGTCGGGACAGGGAGAAGACCGGGGAGCTGTTTTTT,CASRDREKTGELFF
few,-,TRBV10-3,TRBJ1-1,TGTGCCATCACCTTCACAGGGTGGGACACTGAAGCTTTCTTT,CAITFTGWDTEAFF
-,-,TRBV7-8,TRBJ2-1,TGTGCCAGCAGCTTAGGGTGGCGGGCGGGATACAATGAGCAGTTCTTC,CASSLGWRAGYNEQFF
few,-,TRBV5-1,TRBJ2-4,TGCGCCAGCAGCACAAGACGGGCCCCGAACATTCAGTACTTC,CASSTRRAPNIQYF
-,-,TRBV7-6,TRBJ1-2,TGTGCCAGCAGCTTACGAACACACCCTATGGCCGGCTACACCTTC,CASSLRTHPMAGYTF